This TCR beta chain came from a study of control samples from healthy donors and cancer patients. Trimming removed 3 bases from V and 1 base from J, with 10 bases in between. The CDR3 has 14 residues. From germline, CDR1 is GTSNPN and CDR2 SVGIG (reference sequence). This clone was recorded a few times. Libraries were prepared by immunoSEQ multiplex PCR; TCRdb keeps only in-frame clonotypes and omits some of them. The data contain roughly 130,000 clones, roughly 92% of them singletons. The sequence was collected from a man between 25 and 39 years old in good health. This chain joins TRBV30 and TRBJ1-3; D may be TRBD1 (5 bases). The sequencing sample was made of blood. CDR3 in DNA: TGTGCCTGGAGGAGCAGGGAGTCTGGAAACACCATATATTTT. Amino acids: CAWRSRESGNTIYF.